The sequence of this T cell receptor (beta chain) was determined in a study of blood T cell repertoires in COVID-19. Background on the study: The samples span acute and convalescent COVID-19 from the United States, Italy and Spain. PBMCs, B-cell-depleted T cells, or T cells provided the cDNA or gDNA that made up the material.

V lost 4 bases, J lost 5 bases, and 15 bases lay in between. The germline V gene has CDR1 SGHNT and CDR2 YYREEE (reference sequence). The CDR3 has 14 amino acids. How the authors handled the data: Counts of nucleated cells, estimated from reference gene primer amplification, were obtained. Libraries were prepared by immunoSEQ multiplex PCR; TCRdb keeps only in-frame clonotypes and omits some of them. That table supplies the V and J calls and clone size; D and trimming were determined from the DNA. Of some 200,000 clones listed, almost 85% were seen once; the top ten hold less than 15%. The V and J genes are TRBV5-4 and TRBJ2-5, with D perhaps matching TRBD1 (6 bases). Sequencing was done on a sample of peripheral blood. The clonotype comes from a woman between 40 and 55 years old with acute or convalescent COVID-19. In nucleotides, the CDR3 is TGTGCCAGCAGCAGCCCTACAGGGACGGAGACCCAGTACTTC. Its protein product is CASSSPTGTETQYF.